One sample yielded the 18 T cell receptor beta chains listed below, sequenced in a study of blood T cell repertoires in COVID-19. TCRdb's copy holds only in-frame clones and misses some; the assay was immunoSEQ multiplex PCR. The sample lists 400,000 to 500,000 clones; roughly 84% were seen once. Sequencing was performed on PBMCs or T cells enriched from blood (not recorded which). These receptors originate from a woman younger than 35 who had been exposed to COVID-19.

In this sample, this clone turned up once. The rearrangement links TRBV19 to TRBJ2-1, with TRBD1 matching over 7 bases. The V gene end was trimmed by 5 bases and the J gene end by 7 bases; junction bases not matched to a gene: 14. CDR3 length: 16 residues. Germline lookup yields CDR1 LNHDA and CDR2 SQIVND (reference sequence). CDR3 sequence (DNA): TGTGCCAGTAGTTCAGACAGGGACGACCCCTGGAATGAGCAGTTCTTC. Protein: CASSSDRDDPWNEQFF.

The genes are TRBV5-1 and TRBJ2-3; TRBD2 might be the D (6 bases). This CDR3 has 13 residues. V lost 7 bases and J 4 bases, leaving 13 bases between the germline ends. The germline CDR1 and CDR2 sequences are SGHRS and YFSETQ. The CDR3 nucleotides are TGCGCCAGCTCGGGGGTGAGGGCAGATACGCAGTATTTT. Protein: CASSGVRADTQYF. The full variable domain, with the rest looked up from reference TRBV5-1 and TRBJ2-3, is KAGVTQTPRYLIKTRGQQVTLSCSPISGHRSVSWYQQTPGQGLQFLFEYFSETQRNKGNFPGRFSGRQFSNSRSEMNVSTLELGDSALYLCASSGVRADTQYFGPGTRLTVL.

The chain uses TRBV27 and TRBJ2-7, with 8 positions matching TRBD1. CDR1 is MNHEY, CDR2 SMNVEV, per germline (reference sequence). CDR3 length equals 14 residues. Trimming cost V 5 bases and J 0 bases; bases outside gene matches: 3. CDR3 amino acids: CASSRQGSSYEQYF. The CDR3 DNA reads as TGTGCCAGCAGTCGACAGGGGTCCTCCTACGAGCAGTACTTC.

V usage is TRBV5-1 and J usage is TRBJ2-7; D might be TRBD2 (6 bases). V lost 6 bases, J lost 0 bases, and 16 bases lay in between. CDR3 length: 15 amino acids. Germline values: CDR1 SGHRS, CDR2 YFSETQ. DNA for the CDR3: TGCGCCAGCAACTCCGGGGCGGGGATCTCCTACGAGCAGTACTTC. Its protein is CASNSGAGISYEQYF.

This clone has just one count. The chain carries TRBV24-1 and TRBJ2-7, with TRBD1 matching 10 bases. The V and J ends lost 4 bases and 6 bases, in that order; junction bases with no gene match: 8. CDR1 is KGHDR and CDR2 is SFDVKD in the germline V gene. The CDR3 contains 15 residues. CDR3 amino acids: CATSETGTGVTEQYF. The CDR3 DNA reads as TGTGCCACCAGTGAAACCGGGACAGGGGTGACCGAGCAGTACTTC.

The V call is TRBV19, the J call TRBJ2-7; D might be TRBD1 (5 bases). CDR1 and CDR2 (germline): LNHDA, SQIVND (reference sequence). V dropped 6 bases and J dropped 2 bases, with 20 bases sitting between them. The CDR3 has 16 residues. CDR3 sequence: CASRRPKIRETYEQYF. The CDR3 DNA follows: TGTGCCAGTAGGCGTCCAAAAATCAGGGAAACCTACGAGCAGTACTTC.

The J gene is TRBJ2-7, the V gene TRBV7-9; the D gene is possibly TRBD1 (6 bases). Germline V CDR1 and CDR2: SEHNR, FQNEAQ (reference sequence). Trimming cost V 0 bases and J 0 bases, with 9 bases left between them. CDR3 length: 15 residues. This CDR3 reads CASSLAGRGSYEQYF. CDR3 bases: TGTGCCAGCAGCTTAGCAGGCAGGGGCTCCTACGAGCAGTACTTC.

This chain uses TRBV15 with TRBJ2-1; D possibly corresponds to TRBD1 (5 bases). The CDR3 is made up of 16 amino acids. V lost 2 bases, J lost 5 bases, and 16 bases lay in between. The V gene's germline CDR1 is LNHNV and CDR2 YYDKDF (reference sequence). CDR3 DNA sequence: TGTGCCACCAGCAGAAAAGGGGTAACAGCTAACAATGAGCAGTTCTTC. As protein: CATSRKGVTANNEQFF.

The rearrangement links TRBV9 to TRBJ2-1; TRBD2 matches at 9 bases. Germline V gene data show CDR1 as SGDLS and CDR2 as YYNGEE. The junction had 4 bases not matched to a gene; V was cut back by 3 bases and J by 0 bases. CDR3 length: 16 amino acids. As DNA, the CDR3 is TGTGCCAGCAGCGGAGCGGGGGGATTCTCCTACAATGAGCAGTTCTTC. Translated: CASSGAGGFSYNEQFF.

The chain recombines TRBV29-1 with TRBJ2-7, with 10 bases aligning to TRBD1. Looked up from germline, CDR1 is SQVTM and CDR2 is ANQGSEA. With V trimmed by 6 bases and J by 6 bases, 11 bases remained unmatched. The CDR3 runs 14 residues. The CDR3 DNA reads as TGCAGCGTAGTACCGGGACAGGGGAAGTTCGAGCAGTACTTC. It is translated as CSVVPGQGKFEQYF.

The gene calls are TRBV19 and TRBJ1-5, with unresolved D. Germline loops: CDR1 LNHDA, CDR2 SQIVND (reference sequence). The V gene lost 3 bases and the J gene lost 3 bases, with 12 bases spanning the gap. This CDR3 has 15 amino acids. CDR3 nucleotide sequence: TGTGCCAGTAGTATCGCGGAACACATCAATCAGCCCCAGCATTTT. Encoded protein: CASSIAEHINQPQHF.

V gene TRBV4-2 combines with J gene TRBJ1-1, with D tentatively TRBD1 (5 bases). V was pared by 8 bases and J by 1 base, with 14 bases between. Germline CDR1 is LGHNA and CDR2 is YNFKEQ. This CDR3 is 14 amino acids long. The chain's CDR3 is CASRLGEANTEAFF. CDR3 DNA: TGTGCCAGCCGGTTAGGGGAAGCGAACACTGAAGCTTTCTTT.

A single count supports this clone. The chain links TRBV7-3 to TRBJ1-6, with TRBD1 matching over 9 bases. Germline trimming cut 5 bases from V and 9 bases from J; bases unmatched to any gene: 8. The CDR3 sequence is 15 residues long. Germline V gene lookup returns CDR1 SGHTA and CDR2 FQGTGA. CDR3 in amino acids: CASSLTGTGSSPLHF. CDR3 coding DNA: TGTGCCAGCAGCCTGACCGGGACAGGGTCTTCACCCCTCCACTTT.

This sequence joins TRBV5-8 and TRBJ1-6; no clear D. V dropped 4 bases and J dropped 0 bases, with 17 bases sitting between them. The CDR3 spans 18 residues. CDR1 is SGHTS and CDR2 is YDEGEE in the germline V gene. CDR3 loop: CASSATSAHSSYNSPLHF. Written as DNA, the CDR3 is TGTGCCAGCAGCGCCACCTCAGCACACAGCTCCTATAATTCACCCCTCCACTTT. The full variable domain, with the rest looked up from reference TRBV5-8 and TRBJ1-6, is EAGVTQSPTHLIKTRGQQATLRCSPISGHTSVYWYQQALGLGLQFLLWYDEGEERNRGNFPPRFSGRQFPNYSSELNVNALELEDSALYLCASSATSAHSSYNSPLHFGNGTRLTVT.

About this clone: Other DNA sequences from this sample encode an identical CDR3 as well. The chain links TRBV7-2 to TRBJ2-7; maybe TRBD2 (5 bases). The CDR3 consists of 13 residues. V lost 1 base, J lost 2 bases, and 6 bases lay in between. Germline V gene sequence: CDR1 SGHTA, CDR2 FQGNSA. The CDR3 protein is CASSLGRPYEQYF. In DNA form, the CDR3 reads TGTGCCAGCAGCTTAGGGAGGCCCTACGAGCAGTACTTC.

The chain links TRBV4-1 to TRBJ1-4, with 9 nucleotides matching TRBD1. V was clipped by 0 bases and J by 4 bases; unmatched bases: 3. From germline, CDR1 is MGHRA and CDR2 YSYEKL. The CDR3 contains 16 residues. Here the CDR3 reads CASSQDRDRDNEKLFF. The DNA for the CDR3 is TGCGCCAGCAGCCAAGATAGGGACAGGGATAATGAAAAACTGTTTTTT.

This chain joins TRBV3-1 (or the pseudogene TRBV3-2) and TRBJ1-6; the match to TRBD1 covers 8 bases. V shed 4 bases, J shed 0 bases, and the junction held 8 bases outside the gene matches. The CDR3 has 18 amino acids. Germline V gene data show CDR1 as LGHDT and CDR2 as YNNKEL (reference sequence). For the CDR3, the DNA is TGTGCCAGCAGCCGGGACAGGCGCCTGAGCTCCTATAATTCACCCCTCCACTTT. This codes for CASSRDRRLSSYNSPLHF.

DNA of the CDR3: TGTGCCAGCAGTTTGGGGACAGTGTACGAGCAGTACTTC. This codes for CASSLGTVYEQYF. V usage is TRBV27 and J usage is TRBJ2-7, with 7 bases matching TRBD1. V lost 3 bases, J lost 4 bases, and 3 bases stayed unmatched. Germline V lookup: CDR1 MNHEY, CDR2 SMNVEV (reference sequence). The CDR3 contains 13 residues.